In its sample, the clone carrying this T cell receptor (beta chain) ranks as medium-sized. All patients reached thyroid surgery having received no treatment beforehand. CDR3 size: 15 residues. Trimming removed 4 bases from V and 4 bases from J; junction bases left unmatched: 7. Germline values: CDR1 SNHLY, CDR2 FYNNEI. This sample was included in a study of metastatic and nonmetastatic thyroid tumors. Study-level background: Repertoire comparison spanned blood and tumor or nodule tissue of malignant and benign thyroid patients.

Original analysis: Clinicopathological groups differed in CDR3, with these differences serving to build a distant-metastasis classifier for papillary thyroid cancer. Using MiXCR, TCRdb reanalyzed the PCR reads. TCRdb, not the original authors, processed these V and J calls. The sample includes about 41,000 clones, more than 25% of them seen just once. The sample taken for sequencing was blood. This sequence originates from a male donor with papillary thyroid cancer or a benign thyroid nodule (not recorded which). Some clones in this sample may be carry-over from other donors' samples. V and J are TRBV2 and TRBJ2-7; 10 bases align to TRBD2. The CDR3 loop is CASSGRAGGIYEQYF. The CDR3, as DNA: TGTGCCAGCAGTGGGCGAGCGGGAGGGATTTACGAGCAGTACTTC.